Listed below are T cell receptor beta chains from one sample, sequenced in a study of T cell responses to AZD1222 COVID-19 vaccine. Here immunoSEQ multiplex PCR was the method, and the copy in TCRdb shows in-frame clones only, minus some. The sample contains roughly 180,000 clones, over 85% of which appear only once. This sample comprised peripheral blood, obtained 28 days after the second dose of the MenACWY control vaccine. All receptors derive from an adult who received the MenACWY meningococcal vaccine as a control. The CDR3 runs from the conserved cysteine through the conserved F or W. The order of the fields is clone size, CDR3 length, V gene, D gene, J gene, CDR3 DNA, CDR3 protein. A D gene is named only where the DNA matches it firmly. Not every row has a clone size; where given, it reads once, few, many or a size class.

abundance: .; len: 17; v_gene: TRBV4-1; d_gene: .; j_gene: TRBJ1-2; CDR3nt: TGCGCCAGCAGCCAAGCTGAGACCGGGGCTGGAAACTATGGCTACACCTTC; CDR3aa: CASSQAETGAGNYGYTF
abundance: .; len: 14; v_gene: TRBV7-2; d_gene: .; j_gene: TRBJ1-2; CDR3nt: TGTGCCAGCAGCTTAGCGTGGGCGGACTATGGCTACACCTTC; CDR3aa: CASSLAWADYGYTF
abundance: .; len: 15; v_gene: TRBV7-2; d_gene: .; j_gene: TRBJ2-3; CDR3nt: TGTGCCAGCAGCTTTGCAGGCTGGGGCACAGATACGCAGTATTTT; CDR3aa: CASSFAGWGTDTQYF
abundance: .; len: 16; v_gene: TRBV7-8; d_gene: .; j_gene: TRBJ1-1; CDR3nt: TGTGCCAGCAGCTTAGGAACGACAGGAGCGAACACTGAAGCTTTCTTT; CDR3aa: CASSLGTTGANTEAFF
abundance: .; len: 13; v_gene: TRBV19; d_gene: .; j_gene: TRBJ1-2; CDR3nt: TGTGCCACCACTGGGGCAGGGAACTATGGCTACACCTTC; CDR3aa: CATTGAGNYGYTF
abundance: .; len: 14; v_gene: TRBV5-1; d_gene: .; j_gene: TRBJ2-2; CDR3nt: TGCGCCAGCAGCCGGACACCCCTCACCGGGGAGCTGTTTTTT; CDR3aa: CASSRTPLTGELFF
abundance: .; len: 13; v_gene: TRBV6-5; d_gene: .; j_gene: TRBJ1-5; CDR3nt: TGTGCCAGCAATAACAGGGAGGGTCAGCCCCAGCATTTT; CDR3aa: CASNNREGQPQHF
abundance: .; len: 15; v_gene: TRBV4-3; d_gene: .; j_gene: TRBJ1-4; CDR3nt: TGCGCCAGCAGCGGGCCGGGACGGGGGAATGAAAAACTGTTTTTT; CDR3aa: CASSGPGRGNEKLFF
abundance: .; len: 18; v_gene: TRBV5-1; d_gene: TRBD1; j_gene: TRBJ1-4; CDR3nt: TGCGCCAGCAGCTTGGTGGGGACAGCACTTGCAACTAATGAAAAACTGTTTTTT; CDR3aa: CASSLVGTALATNEKLFF
abundance: once; len: 12; v_gene: TRBV10-3; d_gene: .; j_gene: TRBJ1-1; CDR3nt: TGTGCCATCAGTGGTTCCACGGGTGAAGCTTTCTTT; CDR3aa: CAISGSTGEAFF
abundance: .; len: 16; v_gene: TRBV19; d_gene: .; j_gene: TRBJ2-2; CDR3nt: TGTGCCAGTAGTCAATTCGGGGGTTTAAACACCGGGGAGCTGTTTTTT; CDR3aa: CASSQFGGLNTGELFF
abundance: .; len: 13; v_gene: TRBV7-8; d_gene: TRBD1; j_gene: TRBJ2-7; CDR3nt: TGTGCCAGCAGAGCGGACAGGGGGTCCGAGCAGTACTTC; CDR3aa: CASRADRGSEQYF
abundance: once; len: 14; v_gene: TRBV6-5; d_gene: .; j_gene: TRBJ1-2; CDR3nt: TGTGCCAGCACCCACGACGGGGGCGACTATGGCTACACCTTC; CDR3aa: CASTHDGGDYGYTF
abundance: .; len: 13; v_gene: TRBV7-2; d_gene: .; j_gene: TRBJ1-2; CDR3nt: TGTGCCAGCAGCTTTTCACAGGGCAATGGCTACACCTTC; CDR3aa: CASSFSQGNGYTF
abundance: .; len: 11; v_gene: TRBV12-3/TRBV12-4; d_gene: .; j_gene: TRBJ2-5; CDR3nt: TGTGCCAGCAGAGCCCAAGAGACCCAGTACTTC; CDR3aa: CASRAQETQYF
abundance: once; len: 14; v_gene: TRBV19; d_gene: .; j_gene: TRBJ2-2; CDR3nt: TGTGCCAGTAGTCGGATTCTGAACACCGGGGAGCTGTTTTTT; CDR3aa: CASSRILNTGELFF
abundance: .; len: 14; v_gene: TRBV19; d_gene: .; j_gene: TRBJ1-5; CDR3nt: TGTGCCAGTAGGGCGACAGACAATTATCAGCCCCAGCATTTT; CDR3aa: CASRATDNYQPQHF
abundance: .; len: 14; v_gene: TRBV15; d_gene: .; j_gene: TRBJ1-5; CDR3nt: TGTGCCACCAGCAGAGATCGGGTGGGACAGCCCCAGCATTTT; CDR3aa: CATSRDRVGQPQHF
abundance: .; len: 13; v_gene: TRBV3-1/TRBV3-2; d_gene: .; j_gene: TRBJ2-7; CDR3nt: TGTGCCAGCAGCCAGGCCACTTACTACGAGCAGTACTTC; CDR3aa: CASSQATYYEQYF
abundance: .; len: 13; v_gene: TRBV29-1; d_gene: .; j_gene: TRBJ2-7; CDR3nt: TGCAGCGTTGGGTCAGGGGACTTTGGCGAGCAGTACTTC; CDR3aa: CSVGSGDFGEQYF
abundance: once; len: 16; v_gene: TRBV2; d_gene: .; j_gene: TRBJ1-5; CDR3nt: TGTGCCAGCAGTGAATGGGTGGGGGGACGCAATCAGCCCCAGCATTTT; CDR3aa: CASSEWVGGRNQPQHF
abundance: .; len: 14; v_gene: TRBV28; d_gene: .; j_gene: TRBJ2-5; CDR3nt: TGTGCCAGCAGTTTGGCAGCGGGCCAAGAGACCCAGTACTTC; CDR3aa: CASSLAAGQETQYF
abundance: once; len: 15; v_gene: TRBV28; d_gene: .; j_gene: TRBJ1-1; CDR3nt: TGTGCCAGCAGGCGGAACCGCAGGGGTAACACTGAAGCTTTCTTT; CDR3aa: CASRRNRRGNTEAFF
abundance: .; len: 14; v_gene: TRBV9; d_gene: .; j_gene: TRBJ1-2; CDR3nt: TGTGCCAGCAGCGTTGATTTAGTTAACTATGGCTACACCTTC; CDR3aa: CASSVDLVNYGYTF
abundance: .; len: 13; v_gene: TRBV4-1; d_gene: .; j_gene: TRBJ1-1; CDR3nt: TGCGCCAGCAGCCAAGCGCGGGATTTTGAAGCTTTCTTT; CDR3aa: CASSQARDFEAFF
abundance: .; len: 12; v_gene: TRBV10-2; d_gene: .; j_gene: TRBJ1-2; CDR3nt: TGCGCCAGCAGTGATTCCTTCTATGGCTACACCTTC; CDR3aa: CASSDSFYGYTF
abundance: .; len: 15; v_gene: TRBV5-1; d_gene: .; j_gene: TRBJ1-4; CDR3nt: TGCGCCAGCAGCCCCGGCGGCGCAACTAATGAAAAACTGTTTTTT; CDR3aa: CASSPGGATNEKLFF
abundance: few; len: 14; v_gene: TRBV7-9; d_gene: .; j_gene: TRBJ2-5; CDR3nt: TGTGCCAGCAGCCCAGTGGGGGGCAGAGAGACCCAGTACTTC; CDR3aa: CASSPVGGRETQYF
abundance: .; len: 12; v_gene: TRBV25-1; d_gene: .; j_gene: TRBJ1-4; CDR3nt: TGTGCCAGCAGACGAGGGACTGAAAAACTGTTTTTT; CDR3aa: CASRRGTEKLFF
abundance: .; len: 14; v_gene: TRBV5-1; d_gene: .; j_gene: TRBJ1-3; CDR3nt: TGCGCCAGCAGCTTGGGGGGTGACGGAAACACCATATATTTT; CDR3aa: CASSLGGDGNTIYF
abundance: .; len: 12; v_gene: TRBV12-5; d_gene: .; j_gene: TRBJ1-2; CDR3nt: TGTGCTAGTGGTTTGGACTTTTATGGCTACACCTTC; CDR3aa: CASGLDFYGYTF
abundance: .; len: 16; v_gene: TRBV28; d_gene: TRBD1; j_gene: TRBJ2-3; CDR3nt: TGTGCCAGCAGTTCCCCTCCGGGACAGCTTAGACATACGCAGTATTTT; CDR3aa: CASSSPPGQLRHTQYF
abundance: few; len: 12; v_gene: TRBV2; d_gene: .; j_gene: TRBJ1-2; CDR3nt: TGTGCCAGCAGACTTGACAGTCCGGCTTACACCTTC; CDR3aa: CASRLDSPAYTF
abundance: .; len: 16; v_gene: TRBV6-5; d_gene: .; j_gene: TRBJ1-6; CDR3nt: TGTGCCAGCAGTTACTCTCTGCAGGGCCCCAATTCACCCCTCCACTTT; CDR3aa: CASSYSLQGPNSPLHF
abundance: .; len: 15; v_gene: TRBV5-1; d_gene: .; j_gene: TRBJ1-5; CDR3nt: TGCGCCAGCAGCTTGGCCCCAGGAAACAATCAGCCCCAGCATTTT; CDR3aa: CASSLAPGNNQPQHF
abundance: .; len: 13; v_gene: TRBV28; d_gene: TRBD1; j_gene: TRBJ1-4; CDR3nt: TGTGCCAGCAGGGGACAGGGGAATGAAAAACTGTTTTTT; CDR3aa: CASRGQGNEKLFF
abundance: .; len: 16; v_gene: TRBV18; d_gene: .; j_gene: TRBJ2-2; CDR3nt: TGTGCCAGCTCACCATCGGTCCGGGGAGACACCGGGGAGCTGTTTTTT; CDR3aa: CASSPSVRGDTGELFF
abundance: .; len: 14; v_gene: TRBV20-1; d_gene: .; j_gene: TRBJ1-6; CDR3nt: TGCAGTGCTAGTAAACAGGGAGGGAATTCACCCCTCCACTTT; CDR3aa: CSASKQGGNSPLHF
abundance: once; len: 16; v_gene: TRBV27; d_gene: .; j_gene: TRBJ2-1; CDR3nt: TGTGCCAGCAGGTCCAGGGGGGCCGATTCTTACAATGAGCAGTTCTTC; CDR3aa: CASRSRGADSYNEQFF
abundance: .; len: 15; v_gene: TRBV2; d_gene: TRBD1; j_gene: TRBJ1-3; CDR3nt: TGTGCCAGCAGAATTGGGACAGGGGGAGTATCCACCATATATTTT; CDR3aa: CASRIGTGGVSTIYF
abundance: .; len: 12; v_gene: TRBV7-2; d_gene: .; j_gene: TRBJ2-7; CDR3nt: TGTGCCAGCAGCTCAAACTCCTACGAGCAGTACTTC; CDR3aa: CASSSNSYEQYF
abundance: .; len: 15; v_gene: TRBV5-8; d_gene: .; j_gene: TRBJ2-1; CDR3nt: TGTGCCAGCAGCTTAGGACTTCTGTCCTACAATGAGCAGTTCTTC; CDR3aa: CASSLGLLSYNEQFF
abundance: .; len: 15; v_gene: TRBV6-5; d_gene: .; j_gene: TRBJ2-5; CDR3nt: TGTGCCAGCAGTTACAATTTAGCTATCCAAGAGACCCAGTACTTC; CDR3aa: CASSYNLAIQETQYF
abundance: .; len: 15; v_gene: TRBV28; d_gene: .; j_gene: TRBJ1-5; CDR3nt: TGTGCCAGCAGTTTTGTGCAGAGTAGCAATCAGCCCCAGCATTTT; CDR3aa: CASSFVQSSNQPQHF
abundance: .; len: 15; v_gene: TRBV9; d_gene: TRBD1; j_gene: TRBJ1-2; CDR3nt: TGTGCCAGCAGCCCAGGGGGACACACTAACTATGGCTACACCTTC; CDR3aa: CASSPGGHTNYGYTF
abundance: .; len: 18; v_gene: TRBV4-1; d_gene: .; j_gene: TRBJ1-2; CDR3nt: TGCGCCAGCAGCCAAGGTCGGGCTTTCATGGCTGGTCTTGAGGGCTACACCTTC; CDR3aa: CASSQGRAFMAGLEGYTF
abundance: .; len: 13; v_gene: TRBV18; d_gene: .; j_gene: TRBJ1-1; CDR3nt: TGTGCCAGCTCACAAACAGGGAACACTGAAGCTTTCTTT; CDR3aa: CASSQTGNTEAFF
abundance: .; len: 15; v_gene: TRBV9; d_gene: .; j_gene: TRBJ2-3; CDR3nt: .; CDR3aa: CASSVGPGSTDTQYF
abundance: once; len: 16; v_gene: TRBV15; d_gene: .; j_gene: TRBJ2-2; CDR3nt: TGTGCCACCAGCGGAGCGGTGGCGCTCAACACCGGGGAGCTGTTTTTT; CDR3aa: CATSGAVALNTGELFF
abundance: .; len: 13; v_gene: TRBV5-1; d_gene: .; j_gene: TRBJ2-1; CDR3nt: TGCGCCAGCAGCTTAACGGGAAACAATGAGCAGTTCTTC; CDR3aa: CASSLTGNNEQFF
abundance: .; len: 13; v_gene: TRBV30; d_gene: .; j_gene: TRBJ2-7; CDR3nt: TGTGCCTGGAGTGTAAGCAACATTCACGAGCAGTACTTC; CDR3aa: CAWSVSNIHEQYF